Listed below are T cell receptor beta chains from one sample, sequenced in a study of breast tumors, draining lymph nodes, adjacent tissues. TCRdb used MiXCR to reprocess the multiplex PCR reads, holding one entry per CDR3 protein. The sample carries 150,000 to 200,000 distinct CDR3 sequences, 30% to 40% recorded once. The specimen sequenced was axillary lymph node tissue. These TCRs come from a female donor with breast cancer. Some clones in this sample may be carry-over from other donors' samples. Both conserved end residues are part of each CDR3. The order of the fields is J gene, clone size, V gene, D gene, CDR3 protein, CDR3 DNA. The D gene is left open where the match is weak. Rows give clone size only sometimes, using once, few, many, or a class for an expanded clone.

J: TRBJ2-4
size: many
V: TRBV20-1
D: TRBD2
CDR3: CSATSGGWDIQYF
DNA: TGCAGTGCTACTAGCGGGGGGTGGGACATTCAGTACTTC

J: TRBJ2-2
size: many
V: TRBV19
D: .
CDR3: CASSIRVGELFF
DNA: TGTGCCAGTAGTATTCGAGTCGGGGAGCTGTTTTTT

J: TRBJ1-1
size: .
V: TRBV5-6
D: .
CDR3: CASSLEGGRMNTEAFF
DNA: TGTGCCAGCAGCTTGGAGGGGGGGCGGATGAACACTGAAGCTTTCTTT

J: TRBJ2-2
size: many
V: TRBV4-1
D: TRBD1
CDR3: CASSRLTGGMGTGELFF
DNA: TGCGCCAGCAGCCGACTAACAGGGGGAATGGGCACCGGGGAGCTGTTTTTT

J: TRBJ1-6
size: .
V: TRBV6-4
D: .
CDR3: CASSAQGNSPLHF
DNA: TGTGCCAGCAGTGCCCAGGGGAATTCACCCCTCCACTTT

J: TRBJ1-2
size: many
V: TRBV3-1
D: .
CDR3: CASSPRTGARGYTF
DNA: TGTGCCAGCAGCCCACGGACGGGAGCGCGTGGCTACACCTTC

J: TRBJ2-7
size: .
V: TRBV2
D: TRBD2
CDR3: CAGAPTSGRGERYF
DNA: TGTGCCGGAGCTCCGACTAGCGGGAGGGGCGAGCGGTACTTC

J: TRBJ1-5
size: .
V: TRBV19
D: .
CDR3: CASSTGTAQPQHF
DNA: TGTGCCAGCAGTACCGGTACCGCTCAGCCCCAGCATTTT

J: TRBJ2-5
size: .
V: TRBV27
D: TRBD2
CDR3: CASSAGGLETQYF
DNA: TGTGCCAGCTCAGCGGGGGGGTTGGAGACCCAGTACTTC

J: TRBJ1-5
size: many
V: TRBV20-1
D: TRBD1
CDR3: CSASTGLWQPQHF
DNA: TGCAGTGCTTCGACAGGGTTGTGGCAGCCCCAGCATTTT

J: TRBJ1-1
size: few
V: TRBV19
D: TRBD1
CDR3: CASSIRDRGLMNTEAFF
DNA: TGTGCCAGTAGTATCCGGGACAGGGGTTTGATGAACACTGAAGCTTTCTTT

J: TRBJ1-5
size: many
V: TRBV2
D: TRBD1
CDR3: CASSLDRARASQPQHF
DNA: TGTGCCAGCAGTCTTGACAGGGCCCGAGCTAGTCAGCCCCAGCATTTT

J: TRBJ2-3
size: .
V: TRBV12-3/TRBV12-4
D: TRBD1
CDR3: CASSSLAGGADTQYF
DNA: TGTGCCAGCAGTAGCCTAGCAGGGGGTGCGGATACGCAGTATTTT

J: TRBJ2-7
size: .
V: TRBV6-5
D: .
CDR3: CASSHSFGQPVQYF
DNA: TGTGCCAGCAGTCACTCTTTCGGACAGCCGGTGCAGTACTTC

J: TRBJ1-2
size: many
V: TRBV4-1
D: .
CDR3: CASSQEGQGRYGYTF
DNA: TGCGCCAGCAGCCAAGAGGGGCAGGGCCGGTATGGCTACACCTTC

J: TRBJ2-7
size: many
V: TRBV30
D: .
CDR3: CAWSVPSGSSYEQYF
DNA: TGTGCCTGGAGTGTCCCCTCGGGGAGCTCCTACGAGCAGTACTTC

J: TRBJ1-6
size: many
V: TRBV7-2
D: TRBD1
CDR3: CASSPGQTNSPLHF
DNA: TGTGCCAGCAGCCCGGGACAGACAAATTCACCCCTCCACTTT

J: TRBJ1-2
size: many
V: TRBV2
D: TRBD1
CDR3: CASSEGQGLYGYTF
DNA: TGTGCCAGCAGTGAAGGACAGGGCCTCTATGGCTACACCTTC

J: TRBJ1-1
size: .
V: TRBV5-4
D: .
CDR3: CASSTGRYTEAFF
DNA: TGTGCCAGCAGCACCGGGCGATACACTGAAGCTTTCTTT

J: TRBJ2-3
size: .
V: TRBV6-4
D: .
CDR3: CASSPIGHGTLSTDTQYF
DNA: TGTGCCAGCTCACCCATTGGGCACGGGACCCTTAGCACAGATACGCAGTATTTT

J: TRBJ1-6
size: many
V: TRBV5-5
D: TRBD1
CDR3: CASSSQGAHRSPLHF
DNA: TGTGCCAGCAGCTCACAGGGGGCTCACCGATCACCCCTCCACTTT

J: TRBJ2-1
size: many
V: TRBV7-2
D: .
CDR3: CASSLGARSEQFF
DNA: TGTGCCAGCAGCTTAGGAGCGAGGAGTGAGCAGTTCTTC

J: TRBJ2-3
size: many
V: TRBV9
D: .
CDR3: CASSARDTHNPTDTQYF
DNA: TGTGCCAGCAGCGCCCGGGACACCCACAATCCCACAGATACGCAGTATTTT

J: TRBJ2-1
size: many
V: TRBV4-1
D: .
CDR3: CASSLFNNEQFF
DNA: TGCGCCAGCAGCCTATTTAACAATGAGCAGTTCTTC

J: TRBJ1-2
size: many
V: TRBV4-1
D: .
CDR3: CASSQDNGDGYTF
DNA: TGCGCCAGCAGCCAAGATAACGGGGATGGCTACACCTTC

J: TRBJ1-3
size: many
V: TRBV4-1
D: .
CDR3: CASSQGGGRTGNTIYF
DNA: TGCGCCAGCAGCCAGGGGGGCGGCCGGACTGGAAACACCATATATTTT

J: TRBJ2-3
size: many
V: TRBV6-1
D: TRBD2
CDR3: CASRGVLAGALMIGTDTQYF
DNA: TGTGCCAGCAGGGGAGTCCTAGCGGGTGCCCTGATGATAGGCACAGATACGCAGTATTTT

J: TRBJ1-6
size: many
V: TRBV7-6
D: .
CDR3: CASSQDSSSSYNSPLHF
DNA: TGTGCCAGCAGCCAGGACAGCTCGAGCTCCTATAATTCACCCCTCCACTTT

J: TRBJ2-2
size: many
V: TRBV2
D: .
CDR3: CASSDQGPGTGELFF
DNA: TGTGCCAGCAGTGATCAGGGGCCGGGCACCGGGGAGCTGTTTTTT

J: TRBJ2-1
size: many
V: TRBV7-9
D: .
CDR3: CASSKNDEQFF
DNA: TGTGCCAGCAGCAAGAACGATGAGCAGTTCTTC

J: TRBJ1-3
size: many
V: TRBV5-1
D: TRBD1
CDR3: CASSLDGTASGNTIYF
DNA: TGCGCCAGCAGCTTGGACGGGACAGCCTCTGGAAACACCATATATTTT

J: TRBJ1-5
size: many
V: TRBV4-2
D: .
CDR3: CASGEPNQPQHF
DNA: TGTGCCAGCGGCGAACCGAATCAGCCCCAGCATTTT

J: TRBJ1-5
size: many
V: TRBV7-8
D: .
CDR3: CASSFTGASNQPQHF
DNA: TGTGCCAGCAGCTTTACGGGGGCTAGCAATCAGCCCCAGCATTTT

J: TRBJ2-7
size: many
V: TRBV20-1
D: TRBD2
CDR3: CSVGTSGSPYEQYF
DNA: TGCAGTGTTGGGACTAGCGGGTCCCCCTACGAGCAGTACTTC

J: TRBJ1-6
size: many
V: TRBV6-5
D: TRBD1
CDR3: CASSYHFPQGGNSPLHF
DNA: TGTGCCAGCAGTTATCACTTCCCTCAGGGGGGGAATTCACCCCTCCACTTT

J: TRBJ1-2
size: .
V: TRBV29-1
D: TRBD1
CDR3: CSATRDRGDYGYTF
DNA: TGTAGCGCCACCCGGGACAGGGGGGACTATGGCTACACCTTC

J: TRBJ2-7
size: many
V: TRBV25-1
D: .
CDR3: CASSRGGASYEQYF
DNA: TGTGCCAGCAGTAGGGGGGGGGCCTCCTACGAGCAGTACTTC

J: TRBJ2-7
size: .
V: TRBV19
D: TRBD2
CDR3: CASSGYSAREENEQYF
DNA: TGTGCCAGTAGCGGATATAGCGCCCGGGAGGAAAACGAGCAGTACTTC

J: TRBJ2-1
size: many
V: TRBV6-5
D: TRBD2
CDR3: CASSETSGRANEQFF
DNA: TGTGCCAGCAGCGAGACTAGCGGGAGGGCCAATGAGCAGTTCTTC

J: TRBJ2-7
size: many
V: TRBV7-9
D: TRBD1
CDR3: CASSLEDRGPYEQYF
DNA: TGTGCCAGCAGCTTAGAAGACAGGGGACCCTACGAGCAGTACTTC

J: TRBJ1-2
size: many
V: TRBV28
D: .
CDR3: CASSVTWLGYTF
DNA: TGTGCCAGCAGTGTAACATGGTTGGGCTACACCTTC

J: TRBJ1-6
size: .
V: TRBV7-9
D: .
CDR3: CASSLGRGNSPLHF
DNA: TGTGCCAGCAGCTTAGGAAGGGGCAATTCACCCCTCCACTTT

J: TRBJ1-5
size: many
V: TRBV10-3
D: .
CDR3: CAIAAGDHNQPQHF
DNA: TGTGCCATCGCCGCAGGGGACCACAATCAGCCCCAGCATTTT

J: TRBJ1-1
size: .
V: TRBV10-3
D: .
CDR3: CAIKPAANTEAFF
DNA: TGTGCCATCAAACCTGCGGCGAACACTGAAGCTTTCTTT

J: TRBJ2-7
size: many
V: TRBV12-3/TRBV12-4
D: TRBD2
CDR3: CASSRSGSFYEQYF
DNA: TGTGCCAGCAGTCGAAGCGGGAGCTTCTACGAGCAGTACTTC

J: TRBJ1-2
size: many
V: TRBV5-1
D: .
CDR3: CASTLGVNYGYTF
DNA: TGCGCCAGCACATTGGGGGTCAACTATGGCTACACCTTC

J: TRBJ2-3
size: many
V: TRBV6-6
D: TRBD2
CDR3: CASSPPSPGLFTDTQYF
DNA: TGTGCCAGCAGTCCCCCAAGCCCGGGACTATTTACAGATACGCAGTATTTT

J: TRBJ2-1
size: .
V: TRBV27
D: .
CDR3: CASSLSNVITYKEQFF
DNA: TGTGCCAGCAGTTTATCGAATGTCATCACCTACAAGGAGCAGTTCTTC

J: TRBJ2-5
size: many
V: TRBV7-9
D: .
CDR3: CASSLARVGGPQYF
DNA: TGTGCCAGCAGCTTAGCCAGGGTGGGAGGTCCCCAGTACTTC

J: TRBJ1-6
size: many
V: TRBV30
D: .
CDR3: CAWSVSGQPRPLHF
DNA: TGTGCCTGGAGTGTTTCCGGGCAGCCCAGGCCCCTCCACTTT

J: TRBJ1-2
size: .
V: TRBV27
D: .
CDR3: CASGGGYGYTF
DNA: TGTGCCAGCGGTGGAGGCTATGGCTACACCTTC

J: TRBJ1-3
size: many
V: TRBV6-1
D: .
CDR3: CASSERGNTIYF
DNA: TGTGCCAGCAGTGAACGGGGAAACACCATATATTTT

J: TRBJ1-4
size: .
V: TRBV19
D: .
CDR3: CASRRINEKLFF
DNA: TGTGCCAGTAGGCGGATTAATGAAAAACTGTTTTTT

J: TRBJ1-1
size: .
V: TRBV29-1
D: TRBD1
CDR3: CSVKPPSGGTEAFF
DNA: TGCAGCGTTAAACCCCCTTCAGGGGGCACTGAAGCTTTCTTT

J: TRBJ2-1
size: many
V: TRBV7-3
D: TRBD2
CDR3: CASSLGFGLAGASVNNEQFF
DNA: TGTGCCAGCAGCTTGGGTTTTGGACTAGCGGGAGCGTCGGTAAACAATGAGCAGTTCTTC